Each of the 24 T cell receptor beta chains below was sequenced from the same sample in a study of OX40 agonist ivuxolimab in advanced cancers. The data were produced by immunoSEQ multiplex PCR, yet TCRdb's version contains in-frame clones alone and is incomplete. The sample yields tens of thousands of clones, more than 80% seen once. Sequences were derived from CD4+ or CD8+ T cells sorted from blood, sampled in a trial of the OX40 agonist ivuxolimab. The source of these receptors is an adult with an advanced solid tumor such as melanoma, head and neck, liver or kidney cancer.

The V call is TRBV7-9, the J call TRBJ1-2; 10 bases agree with TRBD1. The J segment lost 3 bases and the V segment lost 8 bases, leaving 6 bases of the junction unmatched. Per germline, CDR1 SEHNR and CDR2 FQNEAQ (reference sequence). This CDR3 has 14 residues. CDR3 coding DNA: TGTGCCAGCTCTGGCGGGACAGGGGACTATGGCTACACCTTC. Its translation: CASSGGTGDYGYTF.

V is TRBV2 and J is TRBJ2-1, with 7 bases that match TRBD2. Germline CDR1 is SNHLY and CDR2 is FYNNEI. This CDR3 comprises 15 residues. With 9 bases clipped from V and 3 bases from J, the junction kept 11 bases outside the gene matches. CDR3 residues: CASQSVTSFYNEQFF. CDR3 nucleotide sequence: TGTGCCAGTCAATCAGTGACTAGCTTCTACAATGAGCAGTTCTTC.

V gene TRBV4-1 combines with J gene TRBJ1-1; TRBD1 is a possible D gene (5 bases). CDR1 MGHRA and CDR2 YSYEKL come from the germline V gene. This CDR3 comprises 14 residues. The V end was cut by 6 bases, the J end by 1 base, with 12 bases between. The CDR3 bases are TGCGCCAGCAGACAAACAGGCGGGAACACTGAAGCTTTCTTT. Translated, it gives CASRQTGGNTEAFF.

In regard to this clone: Other nucleotide sequences in the sample specify the same CDR3. V gene TRBV5-1 combines with J gene TRBJ2-5; D is undetermined. The V end lost 4 bases, the J end lost 3 bases, and 4 bases lay between the germline ends. The CDR3 sequence is 11 residues long. From germline, CDR1 is SGHRS and CDR2 YFSETQ. CDR3 sequence: CASSEEETQYF. The CDR3 DNA reads as TGCGCCAGCAGCGAAGAAGAGACCCAGTACTTC.

This chain links TRBV11-2 with TRBJ2-3; D is possibly TRBD1 or TRBD2 (7 bases each). V lost 1 base and J lost 6, with 20 bases in between. Germline V gene lookup returns CDR1 SGHAT and CDR2 FQNNGV. The CDR3 extends over 17 amino acids. CDR3 sequence: CASSLGGGRGGRDTQYF. The CDR3 DNA is TGTGCCAGCAGCTTAGGCGGCGGGAGAGGGGGCCGGGATACGCAGTATTTT.

The chain is built from TRBV28 and TRBJ2-7, with D uncertain. The CDR3 covers 12 residues. The germline gives CDR1 MDHEN, CDR2 SYDVKM. Deletions cut 1 base from V and 2 bases from J, with 3 bases between. The CDR3 DNA is TGTGCCAGCAGTTTATCCGCCTACGAGCAGTACTTC. It translates to CASSLSAYEQYF.

This chain joins TRBV7-9 and TRBJ1-6; D is undetermined. There are 12 residues in the CDR3. Germline CDR1 reads SEHNR; CDR2 reads FQNEAQ (reference sequence). V was shortened by 5 bases and J by 7 bases, with 6 bases between the two germline ends. The CDR3 nucleotides are TGTGCCAGCAGCCAAGGAAATTCACCCCTCCACTTT. This encodes CASSQGNSPLHF.

The J gene is TRBJ2-3, the V gene TRBV9; 11 bases map to TRBD2. This CDR3 has 14 amino acids. The V gene's germline CDR1 is SGDLS and CDR2 YYNGEE. V was clipped by 2 bases and J by 6 bases; unmatched bases: 2. CDR3 amino acids: CASSVSGGADTQYF. The CDR3 region has the DNA TGTGCCAGCAGCGTTAGCGGGGGGGCTGATACGCAGTATTTT.

About this clone itself: This specimen includes other DNA sequences encoding the same CDR3. The rearrangement uses TRBV18 and TRBJ2-7; D uncertain. Germline V gives CDR1 KGHSH, CDR2 LQKENI. The CDR3 covers 11 residues. Trimming shortened V by 2 bases and J by 4 bases, and 3 bases separated the two germline ends. For the CDR3, the DNA is TGTGCCAGCTCACCAGGGTACGAGCAGTACGTC. Its protein product is CASSPGYEQYV.

The chain employs TRBV5-1 and TRBJ2-5; D uncertain. The CDR3 sequence is 14 residues long. Germline V gene sequence: CDR1 SGHRS, CDR2 YFSETQ. Deletions cut 1 base from V and 4 bases from J, with 11 bases between. CDR3 sequence (DNA): TGCGCCAGCAGCTTGTACGGGTCCAGAGAGACCCAGTACTTC. Translation gives CASSLYGSRETQYF.

The chain carries TRBV7-3 and TRBJ2-7, with D perhaps being TRBD1 or TRBD2 (5 bases each). The CDR3 sequence is 15 residues long. Germline assignment: CDR1 SGHTA and CDR2 FQGTGA. V was cut by 6 bases and J by 2 bases, with 17 bases left in between. The CDR3 DNA sequence: TGTGCCAGCAGGGGGCCGACATCCGGGGCCTACGAGCAGTACTTC. Its translation is CASRGPTSGAYEQYF.

The chain carries TRBV7-3 and TRBJ2-2, with D perhaps TRBD2 (5 bases). CDR1 and CDR2 from the germline V gene are SGHTA and FQGTGA. V lost 0 bases to trimming and J lost 0 bases, with 8 bases between them. The CDR3 contains 16 residues. The CDR3 reads CASSLTRETNTGELFF. CDR3 DNA: TGTGCCAGCAGCTTAACGAGGGAGACGAACACCGGGGAGCTGTTTTTT.

The chain is built from TRBV6-6 and TRBJ2-5; possibly TRBD2 for D (6 bases). V was trimmed by 5 bases and J by 2 bases, leaving 12 bases between them. Germline V lookup: CDR1 MNHNY, CDR2 SVGAGI (reference sequence). There are 14 residues in the CDR3. The CDR3 DNA follows: TGTGCCAGCAGTCCCAGGCGGGGACAAGAGACCCAGTACTTC. It encodes CASSPRRGQETQYF.

The chain is built from TRBV9 and TRBJ2-7, with D maybe TRBD2 (6 bases). Germline V lookup: CDR1 SGDLS, CDR2 YYNGEE. This CDR3 region has 15 residues. The germline V and J ends were trimmed by 1 base and 2 bases, with 13 bases remaining between them. The CDR3 coding sequence is TGTGCCAGCAGCGTACAGGCGGGAACGACCTACGAGCAGTACTTC. Residues: CASSVQAGTTYEQYF. Together with reference TRBV9 and TRBJ2-7, the CDR3 gives the full variable domain: DSGVTQTPKHLITATGQRVTLRCSPRSGDLSVYWYQQSLDQGLQFLIQYYNGEERAKGNILERFSAQQFPDLHSELNLSSLELGDSALYFCASSVQAGTTYEQYFGPGTRLTVT.

DNA for the CDR3: TGTGCCATCAGTGCTGGGCAGAGCGGGGGTAGCACAGATACGCAGTATTTT. Translating it yields CAISAGQSGGSTDTQYF. The chain uses TRBV10-3 and TRBJ2-3, with 8 positions matching TRBD2. This CDR3 is 17 amino acids long. Germline CDR1 is ENHRY and CDR2 is SYGVKD. After removal of 4 bases from V and 0 bases from J, the junction contained 9 bases not matched to a gene.

V gene TRBV29-1 combines with J gene TRBJ1-2; 12 bases map to TRBD1. Germline V gene data show CDR1 as SQVTM and CDR2 as ANQGSEA. The trim removed 7 bases at V and 8 bases at J, leaving 2 bases unmatched. The CDR3 has 11 residues. The chain's CDR3 is CSGGTGGGYTF. The DNA for the CDR3 is TGCAGCGGCGGGACAGGGGGCGGCTACACCTTC.

This clone appeared a few times. The CDR3 loop is CASSVGTDLMNTEAFF. The CDR3 region has the DNA TGTGCCAGCAGCGTCGGGACAGATCTCATGAACACTGAAGCTTTCTTT. This chain joins TRBV9 and TRBJ1-1; 7 nucleotides line up with TRBD1. Germline CDR1 and CDR2: SGDLS and YYNGEE. The CDR3 loop spans 16 amino acids. V gave up 2 bases and J gave up 0 bases; unmatched junction bases: 7.

The V call is TRBV19, the J call TRBJ1-4; D is uncertain. The V and J ends lost 9 bases and 3 bases respectively, with 14 bases between them. The CDR3 length is 14 residues. Germline V gene data show CDR1 as LNHDA and CDR2 as SQIVND (reference sequence). The CDR3 coding sequence is TGTGCCAGCCGGGTTGGTTTCGCTAATGAAAAACTGTTTTTT. It is translated as CASRVGFANEKLFF.

The chain couples TRBV5-6 to TRBJ2-5, with 8 bases that match TRBD1. The V and J ends lost 1 base and 9 bases, in that order; junction bases with no gene match: 14. This CDR3 has 16 amino acids. The germline CDR1 and CDR2 sequences are SGHDT and YYEEEE. Here the CDR3 reads CASSLFGQGGYGSQYF. The CDR3 DNA sequence: TGTGCCAGCAGCTTGTTCGGACAGGGCGGGTATGGGTCCCAGTACTTC.

The chain recombines TRBV7-2 with TRBJ2-7, with 7 bases fitting TRBD2. Germline CDR1 is SGHTA and CDR2 is FQGNSA. This CDR3 is 14 amino acids long. With V trimmed by 4 bases and J by 5 bases, 8 bases remained unmatched. CDR3 sequence reads: CASSSRGGKHEQYF. DNA for the CDR3: TGTGCCAGCAGCTCCCGCGGGGGAAAGCACGAGCAGTACTTC.

The rearrangement links TRBV10-3 to TRBJ2-3; D might be TRBD1 (5 bases). CDR3 length equals 16 residues. CDR1 is ENHRY and CDR2 is SYGVKD in the germline V gene. V was clipped by 3 bases and J by 4 bases, with 17 bases between them. The CDR3 DNA follows: TGTGCCATCAGTGATCCCCAGGGAAGGTCGGCAGATACGCAGTATTTT. It translates to CAISDPQGRSADTQYF.

V is TRBV5-1 and J is TRBJ1-2, with TRBD1 matching over 7 bases. This CDR3 is built from 16 residues. CDR1 is SGHRS, CDR2 YFSETQ, per germline. V lost 0 bases, J lost 3 bases, and 8 bases stayed unmatched. This chain's CDR3 is CASSLDGSGQYYGYTF. DNA of the CDR3: TGCGCCAGCAGCTTGGACGGATCGGGACAGTACTATGGCTACACCTTC.

The chain employs TRBV7-3 and TRBJ2-2, with 8 bases that match TRBD2. J gave up 3 bases and V 2 bases, and 5 bases lay outside the gene matches. Germline values: CDR1 SGHTA, CDR2 FQGTGA. This CDR3 has 16 amino acids. The CDR3 protein is CASSLSSGSYTGELFF. In DNA form, the CDR3 reads TGTGCCAGCAGCTTATCTAGCGGGTCCTACACCGGGGAGCTGTTTTTT.

The chain couples TRBV30 to TRBJ2-7, with D possibly called TRBD1 or TRBD2 (5 bases each). Germline-derived CDR1 and CDR2 are GTSNPN and SVGIG (reference sequence). CDR3 length: 13 amino acids. The V and J ends lost 2 bases and 2 bases respectively, with 10 bases between them. The CDR3 here is CAWSSGRPYEQYF. For the CDR3, the DNA is TGTGCCTGGAGTTCGGGGCGGCCCTACGAGCAGTACTTC.